The clone carrying this T cell receptor beta chain turned up a few times. V lost 5 bases, J lost 3 bases, and 20 bases lay in between. The CDR3 is made up of 16 amino acids. The germline gives CDR1 SGHDT, CDR2 YYEEEE. The data are from a study of blood T cell repertoires in COVID-19. Study at large: Sites across the United States, Italy and Spain contributed samples from acute and convalescent COVID-19. PBMCs, B-cell-depleted T cells, or T cells provided the cDNA or gDNA that made up the material.

The repertoire was sequenced with immunoSEQ multiplex PCR; TCRdb's copy has only in-frame clones and lacks some. This sample has roughly 190,000 clones; 87% occur once, and the top ten carry around 3.5%. This TCR was recovered from a man between 18 and 29 years old with active or convalescent COVID-19. V and J are TRBV5-6 and TRBJ1-2, with D maybe TRBD1 (5 bases). The sample taken for sequencing was peripheral blood. The CDR3 bases are TGTGCCAGCAGGGGTGGGACTGTCAAGGGGTACTATGGCTACACCTTC. This codes for CASRGGTVKGYYGYTF.